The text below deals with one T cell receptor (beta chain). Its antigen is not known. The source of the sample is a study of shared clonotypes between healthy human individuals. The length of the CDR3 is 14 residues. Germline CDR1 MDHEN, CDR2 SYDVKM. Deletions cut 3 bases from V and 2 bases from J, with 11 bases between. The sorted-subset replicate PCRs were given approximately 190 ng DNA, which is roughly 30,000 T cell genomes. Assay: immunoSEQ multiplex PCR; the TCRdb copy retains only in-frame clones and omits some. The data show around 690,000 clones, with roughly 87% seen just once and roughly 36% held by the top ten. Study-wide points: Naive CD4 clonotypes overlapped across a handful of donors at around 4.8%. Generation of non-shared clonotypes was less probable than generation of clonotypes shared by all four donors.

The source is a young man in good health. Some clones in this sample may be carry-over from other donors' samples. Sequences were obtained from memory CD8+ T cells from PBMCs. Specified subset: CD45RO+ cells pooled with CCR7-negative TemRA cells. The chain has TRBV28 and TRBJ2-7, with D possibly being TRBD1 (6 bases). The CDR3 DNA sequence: TGTGCCAGCAGTTTTCAGGGGAGTACCTACGAGCAGTACTTC. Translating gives CASSFQGSTYEQYF.